This TCR beta chain originates from a study of T cell responses to AZD1222 COVID-19 vaccine (TCRdb year 2021). Describing the broader study: AZD1222 recipients with second doses at about 4 weeks or about 12 weeks were pooled, because spike-specific TCR depth and breadth did not differ between schedules. Trial participants were enrolled into age subgroups of 18-55, 56-69 and 70-plus years, which contained roughly 150, 30 and 60 TCR-sequenced participants, respectively. A total of 230 or so trial participants underwent TCR sequencing, of whom approximately 210 received two doses of AZD1222 and around 25 received two doses of the MenACWY control vaccine. What the authors observed across the whole study: Reportedly, close to half of the unique spike-specific TCRs recognized epitopes lying outside the regions that are mutated in the B.1.351 and B.1.1.7 variants. The vaccine-associated CD4 TCRs covered the entire spike protein, and the dominant responses fell in regions 160-218 and 743-854. Most participants were white British and females outnumbered males, and the authors suggested that clonal diversity may have been underestimated. A significant rise in spike-specific TCR breadth and depth was observed after two AZD1222 doses relative to day 0 and relative to MenACWY recipients. The 56-69-year group was small, and its depth increase did not reach significance, likely because of low power. Because no day 14 peak-response samples were available, the repertoires could be characterized only after the peak T cell response. Conclusions about previously exposed vaccinees were limited because only a handful of AZD1222 recipients were SARS-CoV-2 seropositive at baseline.

CDR1 and CDR2 are read off the germline V gene as SGHVS and FNYEAQ. Spanning cysteine to phenylalanine, the CDR3 consists of 16 amino acids. Only CDR3 DNA remains: 48 bases, in frame from the first base. Trimming at the junction amounts to 5 bases on V and 0 bases on J, and the germline ends lie 14 bases apart. The CDR3 regions of human TCRbeta chains were analyzed by immunosequencing. Per the source publication's procedure: TCRs in the repertoires were compared against a reference library of SARS-CoV-2-specific TCRs that had been generated with the MIRA antigen-specificity platform. Breadth was defined as the fraction of unique TCRs that were SARS-CoV-2-associated, and depth was defined as the fraction of total T cells that were SARS-CoV-2-associated. Using the MIRA data, each spike-specific TCR was mapped to the spike region that the TCR reacts to and placed in a CD4 or CD8 class. Log10-transformed breadth and depth values were compared by one-way ANOVA with Sidak's multiple comparisons tests. TCRdb carries this immuneACCESS record with in-frame sequences only. Its versions omit some clonotypes, under half of them owing to an unresolved V gene in the studies checked, with the rest unexplained. V and J calls and clone size come straight from that table; D and trimming were deduced from the DNA. The sample table records about 120,000 clones; roughly 92% of these occur just once. The ten largest clones take up 4% to 5.5% of the sample.

In the paper's terms, the time point label means: baseline before first vaccination. Samples from vaccinated people were obtained from the UK trials COV001 and COV002, which included a single-blind randomized controlled phase 2/3 trial of AZD1222 (ChAdOx1 nCoV-19) in healthy adults. For TCRbeta chain sequencing, PBMC samples from trial participants were taken at day 0 and at day 28 after the second dose. Remarks on this clone: The clone's antigen remains unknown. Within one base of it there is no much larger clone, and no base qualities were kept.

Here the sequenced sample was peripheral blood, taken on day 0 of AZD1222 vaccination. Here the chain combines TRBV7-6 and TRBJ1-3; D gene: possibly TRBD1, on 5 matching bases. The clonotype originates from an adult in good health. The nucleotide sequence is given as TGTGCCAGCAGCACTGGGACTGTAAACTCTGGAAACACCATATATTTT. Translated, it reads CASSTGTVNSGNTIYF.